These 6 T cell receptor beta chains came from one sample sequenced in a study of blood T cells in healthy people across ages. Next came a second PCR, run for about 7 to 12 cycles, which used a sample-barcoded 5' primer along with a J-beta primer mix. MiXCR, run by TCRdb on the 5' RACE reads, gives a single entry per CDR3 protein. This sample has 2 million or so distinct CDR3 sequences, with less than 50% found just once. Sequenced sample: blood. The receptors stem from a woman aged 40 to 55 in good health.

This clonotype was seen a single time. The chain is built from TRBV20-1 and TRBJ1-1; unclear D gene. Trimming took off 0 bases at V and 5 bases at J, with 10 bases between the two ends. Looked up from germline, CDR1 is DFQATT and CDR2 is SNEGSKA (reference sequence). This CDR3 has 13 amino acids. CDR3: CSARDRLWTEAFF. The CDR3 region has the DNA TGCAGTGCTAGAGATCGGTTGTGGACTGAAGCTTTCTTT.

This clonotype was seen only a few times. The chain employs TRBV7-9 and TRBJ2-2, with D unclear. The germline CDR1 and CDR2 sequences are SEHNR and FQNEAQ (reference sequence). Trimming pared 6 bases from V and 5 bases from J, leaving 10 bases between. There are 13 residues in the CDR3. CDR3 amino acids: CASSPTATGELFF. In DNA, the CDR3 is TGTGCCAGCAGTCCTACAGCTACCGGGGAGCTGTTTTTT.

The chain combines TRBV28 with TRBJ2-7; tentatively, D is TRBD1 or TRBD2 (6 bases each). The V gene's germline CDR1 is MDHEN and CDR2 SYDVKM. The CDR3 is 15 amino acids. The V end lost 6 bases, the J end lost 0 bases, and 15 bases lay between the germline ends. This CDR3 is CASRNRDLYSYEQYF. CDR3 in DNA: TGTGCCAGCAGGAACAGGGACTTATACTCCTACGAGCAGTACTTC.

V and J are TRBV11-2 and TRBJ2-1; D remains ambiguous. Trimming left V 4 bases short and J 10 bases short, with 17 bases between. This CDR3 region has 14 residues. The V gene's germline CDR1 is SGHAT and CDR2 FQNNGV. This chain's CDR3 is CASSSYRAGGEQFF. CDR3 nucleotide sequence: TGTGCCAGCAGCTCCTACCGGGCTGGTGGGGAGCAGTTCTTC.

The V gene is TRBV9, the J gene TRBJ2-1, with a possible D match to TRBD2 (7 bases). This CDR3 contains 16 residues. Germline V CDR1 and CDR2: SGDLS, YYNGEE. The V end was cut by 0 bases, the J end by 6 bases, with 16 bases between. This chain's CDR3 is CASSVDFRGEGNEQFF. The CDR3 region has the DNA TGTGCCAGCAGCGTAGATTTTAGGGGGGAGGGCAATGAGCAGTTCTTC.

The gene calls are TRBV11-2 and TRBJ2-5; 14 bases fit TRBD2. This CDR3 has 18 amino acids. J lost 4 bases, V lost 1 base, and 8 bases had no gene match. The germline CDR1 and CDR2 sequences are SGHAT and FQNNGV. CDR3 in DNA: TGTGCCAGCAGCTTAGTGGTTAGGGGACTAGCGGGAGCAGAGACCCAGTACTTC. This codes for CASSLVVRGLAGAETQYF.